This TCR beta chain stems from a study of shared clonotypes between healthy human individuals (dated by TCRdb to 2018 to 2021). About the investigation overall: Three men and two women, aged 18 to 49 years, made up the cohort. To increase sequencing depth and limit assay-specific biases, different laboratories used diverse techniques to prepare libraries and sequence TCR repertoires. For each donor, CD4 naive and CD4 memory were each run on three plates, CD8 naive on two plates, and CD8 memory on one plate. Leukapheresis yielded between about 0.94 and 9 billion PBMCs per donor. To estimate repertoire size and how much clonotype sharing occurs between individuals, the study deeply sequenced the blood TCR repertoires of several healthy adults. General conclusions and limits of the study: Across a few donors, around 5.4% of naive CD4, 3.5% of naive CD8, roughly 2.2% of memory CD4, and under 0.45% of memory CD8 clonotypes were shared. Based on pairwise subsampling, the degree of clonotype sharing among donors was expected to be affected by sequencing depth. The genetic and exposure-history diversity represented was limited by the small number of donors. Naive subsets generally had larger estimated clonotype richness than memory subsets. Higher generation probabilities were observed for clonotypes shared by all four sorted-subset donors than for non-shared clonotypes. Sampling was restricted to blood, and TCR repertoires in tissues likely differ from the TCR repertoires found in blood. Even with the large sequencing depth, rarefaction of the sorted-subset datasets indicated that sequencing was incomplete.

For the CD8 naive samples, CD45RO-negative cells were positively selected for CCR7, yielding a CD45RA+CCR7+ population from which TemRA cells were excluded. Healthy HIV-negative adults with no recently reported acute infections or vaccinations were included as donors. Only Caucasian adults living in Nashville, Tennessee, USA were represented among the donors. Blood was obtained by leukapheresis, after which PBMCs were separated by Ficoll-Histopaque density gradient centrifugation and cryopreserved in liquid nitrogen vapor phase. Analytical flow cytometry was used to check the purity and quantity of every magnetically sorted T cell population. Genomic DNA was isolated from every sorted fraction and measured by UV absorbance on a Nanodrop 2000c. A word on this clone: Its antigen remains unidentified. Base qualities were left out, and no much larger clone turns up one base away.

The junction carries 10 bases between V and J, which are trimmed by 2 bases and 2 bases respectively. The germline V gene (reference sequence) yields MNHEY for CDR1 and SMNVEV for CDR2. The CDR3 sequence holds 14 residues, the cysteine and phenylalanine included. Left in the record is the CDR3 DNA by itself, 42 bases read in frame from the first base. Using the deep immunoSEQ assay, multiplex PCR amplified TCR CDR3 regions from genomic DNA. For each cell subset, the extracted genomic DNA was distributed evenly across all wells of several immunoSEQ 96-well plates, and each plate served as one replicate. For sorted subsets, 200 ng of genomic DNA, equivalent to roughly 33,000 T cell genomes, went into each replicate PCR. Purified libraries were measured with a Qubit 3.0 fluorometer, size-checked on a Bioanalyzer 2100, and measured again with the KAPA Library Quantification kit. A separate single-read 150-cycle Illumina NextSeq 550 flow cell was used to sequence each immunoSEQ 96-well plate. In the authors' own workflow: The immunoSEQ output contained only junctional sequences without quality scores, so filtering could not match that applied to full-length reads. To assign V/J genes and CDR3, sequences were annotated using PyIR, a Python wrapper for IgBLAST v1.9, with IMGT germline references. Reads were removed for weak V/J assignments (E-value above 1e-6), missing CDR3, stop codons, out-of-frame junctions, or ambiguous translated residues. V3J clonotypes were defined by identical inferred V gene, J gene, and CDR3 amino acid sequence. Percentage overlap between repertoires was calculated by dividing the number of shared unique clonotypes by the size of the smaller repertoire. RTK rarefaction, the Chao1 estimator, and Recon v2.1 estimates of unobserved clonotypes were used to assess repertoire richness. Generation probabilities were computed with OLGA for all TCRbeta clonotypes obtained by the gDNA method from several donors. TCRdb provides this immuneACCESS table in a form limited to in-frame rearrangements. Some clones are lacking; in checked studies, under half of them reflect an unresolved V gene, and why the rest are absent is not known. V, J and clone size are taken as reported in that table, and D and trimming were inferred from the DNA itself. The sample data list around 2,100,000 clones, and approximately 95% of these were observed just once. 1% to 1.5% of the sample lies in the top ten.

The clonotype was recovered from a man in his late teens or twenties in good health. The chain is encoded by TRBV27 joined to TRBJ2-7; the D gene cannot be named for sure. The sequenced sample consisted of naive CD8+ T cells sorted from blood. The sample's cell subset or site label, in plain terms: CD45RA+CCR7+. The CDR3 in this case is CASSLGRPPYEQYF. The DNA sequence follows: TGTGCCAGCAGTTTAGGGCGGCCTCCCTACGAGCAGTACTTC.